This T cell receptor beta chain is from a study of T-cell memory formation after mild COVID-19. TCRdb analysed the 5' RACE reads with MiXCR anew, one entry per CDR3 protein. The table lists some 120,000 distinct CDR3 sequences, about 6% of them singletons, with 2.2% in the top ten. Trimming removed 0 bases at V and 7 bases at J, with 21 bases between. The CDR3 extends over 17 amino acids. Germline-derived CDR1 and CDR2 are MGHRA and YSYEKL. Sequenced: PBMCs or a T cell subset sorted from them (not recorded which). This TCR derives from an adult woman who had mild COVID-19 (a few samples of this study predate the infection). Cell type and time point are not known. The chain combines TRBV4-1 with TRBJ1-2; D is unclear. The CDR3 loop reads CASSQDAPAVISIGYTF. The CDR3 DNA reads as TGCGCCAGCAGCCAAGATGCACCGGCGGTTATTTCTATTGGCTACACCTTC.